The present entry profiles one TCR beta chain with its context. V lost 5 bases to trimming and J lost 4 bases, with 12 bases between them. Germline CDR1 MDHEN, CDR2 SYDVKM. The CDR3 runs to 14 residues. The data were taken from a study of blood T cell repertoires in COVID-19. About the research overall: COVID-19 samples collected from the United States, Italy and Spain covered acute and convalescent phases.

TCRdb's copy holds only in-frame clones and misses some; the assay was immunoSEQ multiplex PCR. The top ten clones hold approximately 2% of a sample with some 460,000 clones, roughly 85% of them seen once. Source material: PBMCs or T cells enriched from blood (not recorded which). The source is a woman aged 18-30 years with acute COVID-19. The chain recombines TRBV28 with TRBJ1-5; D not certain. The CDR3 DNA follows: TGTGCCAGCAGTCCATATTCGAGAAATCAGCCCCAGCATTTT. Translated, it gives CASSPYSRNQPQHF.